This T cell receptor (beta chain) is from a study of identical twins. This clonotype showed up just a few times. Its antigen is undetermined. cDNA carried unique molecular identifiers, and a universal primer site was added by template switching. Via MiXCR, TCRdb re-called the 5' RACE reads, giving one row per CDR3 protein. The repertoire includes hundreds of thousands of distinct CDR3 sequences, 9% to 15% of them detected once, and about 1.6% sits in the top ten. Germline CDR1 reads ENHRY; CDR2 reads SYGVKD. The CDR3 has 14 residues. Trimming took off 0 bases at V and 2 bases at J, with 8 bases between the two ends. Study-level points and caveats: Researchers caution that invariant MAIT and iNKT cells could partly confound zero-insertion analyses. The study found excess low generation probability among twin-shared out-of-frame alpha sequences.

Donors were all healthy Caucasians. These data also formed part of another study, on yellow fever vaccine responses in identical twins.

This sequence originates from a woman under 30 in good health. The chain joins TRBV10-3 to TRBJ2-7; a possible D gene is TRBD1 (5 bases). The sequenced material came from PBMCs. CDR3 region: CAISESTGTYEQYF. The CDR3 DNA is TGTGCCATCAGTGAGTCCACAGGTACCTACGAGCAGTACTTC.